This T cell receptor (beta chain) was captured in a study of T cell responses to AZD1222 COVID-19 vaccine. The V gene end was trimmed by 4 bases and the J gene end by 4 bases; junction bases not matched to a gene: 7. CDR3 length: 15 residues. CDR1 and CDR2 (germline): SGHRS, YFSETQ. Sequenced by immunoSEQ multiplex PCR; TCRdb stores in-frame clones only, minus some. Altogether some 150,000 clones are present, under 95% being singletons, with the ten largest covering approximately 2.9%. The specimen comprised peripheral blood, sampled on day 0 of MenACWY control vaccination. This receptor was identified in an adult in good health. J is TRBJ1-2 and V is TRBV5-1, with 10 positions matching TRBD1. The DNA for the CDR3 is TGCGCCAGCAGCCCGGGACAGGGGCTTAGCTATGGCTACACCTTC. Amino acid sequence: CASSPGQGLSYGYTF. Full variable domain (outside the CDR3, taken from reference TRBV5-1 and TRBJ1-2): KAGVTQTPRYLIKTRGQQVTLSCSPISGHRSVSWYQQTPGQGLQFLFEYFSETQRNKGNFPGRFSGRQFSNSRSEMNVSTLELGDSALYLCASSPGQGLSYGYTFGSGTRLTVV.